The 22 T cell receptor beta chains below all came from one sample that was sequenced in a study of T cell responses to AZD1222 COVID-19 vaccine. Data came from immunoSEQ multiplex PCR; TCRdb stores just in-frame clones and leaves some out. This sample yields about 89,000 clones, of which 75% to 95% are seen a single time; around a tenth belongs to the top ten. The source material was peripheral blood, sampled 28 days after the second AZD1222 dose. The receptors shown here come from an adult who received the AZD1222 COVID-19 vaccine.

The chain combines TRBV7-9 with TRBJ2-7, with D perhaps matching TRBD1 or TRBD2 (5 bases each). The CDR3 covers 14 residues. V was clipped by 5 bases and J by 2 bases, with 13 bases between them. The V gene's germline CDR1 is SEHNR and CDR2 FQNEAQ (reference sequence). The CDR3 here is CASSPGSTTYEQYF. As DNA, the CDR3 is TGTGCCAGCAGCCCAGGGAGCACCACCTACGAGCAGTACTTC.

V gene TRBV28 combines with J gene TRBJ1-1; TRBD1 matches at 7 bases. With 6 bases clipped from V and 1 base from J, the junction kept 5 bases outside the gene matches. This CDR3 is 14 amino acids long. Germline-derived CDR1 and CDR2 are MDHEN and SYDVKM. Written as DNA, the CDR3 is TGTGCCAGCAGCTGGGGACAGTGGAACACTGAAGCTTTCTTT. The encoded protein is CASSWGQWNTEAFF.

This chain uses TRBV5-4 with TRBJ1-6; D call uncertain. With 10 bases removed from V and 9 bases from J, the gap between germline ends came to 14 bases. The CDR3 sequence is 12 residues long. The germline CDR1 and CDR2 sequences are SGHNT and YYREEE (reference sequence). For the CDR3, the DNA is TGTGCCGCGGGAGGATTGGGTTCACCCCTCCACTTT. Its translation: CAAGGLGSPLHF.

The chain joins TRBV6-5 to TRBJ1-2; D gene ambiguous. V was cut by 6 bases and J by 3 bases, with 11 bases left in between. This CDR3 contains 13 residues. Looked up from germline, CDR1 is MNHEY and CDR2 is SVGAGI. The CDR3 coding sequence is TGTGCCAGCAGCCCGGGAGGGCACTATGGCTACACCTTC. Amino acid sequence: CASSPGGHYGYTF.

The V call is TRBV5-1, the J call TRBJ1-4; TRBD1 is a possible D gene (5 bases). The germline V gene has CDR1 SGHRS and CDR2 YFSETQ. The CDR3 sequence is 16 residues long. V gave up 2 bases and J gave up 0 bases, with 11 bases separating them. The CDR3 loop reads CASSFRVVATNEKLFF. The CDR3 coding sequence is TGCGCCAGCAGCTTCAGGGTGGTCGCAACTAATGAAAAACTGTTTTTT.

The genes are TRBV30 and TRBJ1-2; weak D call: TRBD1 (6 bases). Germline loops: CDR1 GTSNPN, CDR2 SVGIG (reference sequence). With 1 base removed from V and 6 bases from J, the gap between germline ends came to 21 bases. This CDR3 has 16 residues. The CDR3 sequence: CAWSGLNRVRVHGYTF. CDR3 in DNA: TGTGCCTGGAGTGGACTCAACAGGGTACGAGTCCATGGCTACACCTTC.

The chain employs TRBV5-4 and TRBJ2-2, with unresolved D. The CDR3 consists of 16 residues. In germline, CDR1 is SGHNT, CDR2 YYREEE (reference sequence). Deletions cut 4 bases from V and 3 bases from J, with 16 bases between. CDR3 region: CASSPVVGRDTGELFF. The CDR3 region has the DNA TGTGCCAGCAGCCCCGTGGTAGGGCGAGACACCGGGGAGCTGTTTTTT.

The table lists this clone with a count of one. This chain joins TRBV11-2 and TRBJ1-2; D not resolved. Deletions cut 6 bases from V and 5 bases from J, with 16 bases between. The germline gives CDR1 SGHAT, CDR2 FQNNGV. CDR3 length equals 14 residues. Here the CDR3 reads CASRPLLGSYGYTF. The CDR3, as DNA: TGTGCCAGCAGGCCGCTATTGGGCTCGTATGGCTACACCTTC. The variable domain in full, completed from reference TRBV11-2 and TRBJ1-2, reads EAGVAQSPRYKIIEKRQSVAFWCNPISGHATLYWYQQILGQGPKLLIQFQNNGVVDDSQLPKDRFSAERLKGVDSTLKIQPAKLEDSAVYLCASRPLLGSYGYTFGSGTRLTVV.

The gene calls are TRBV6-5 and TRBJ2-1; tentative D call: TRBD1 (5 bases). The CDR3 covers 14 residues. Germline V gene lookup returns CDR1 MNHEY and CDR2 SVGAGI. The V end was cut by 0 bases, the J end by 14 bases, with 17 bases between. The CDR3 region is CASSYSPGIDLEFF. CDR3 nucleotides: TGTGCCAGCAGTTACTCACCAGGGATTGACCTGGAGTTCTTC.

V usage is TRBV28 and J usage is TRBJ1-6; D is ambiguous. Germline V gene lookup returns CDR1 MDHEN and CDR2 SYDVKM. The CDR3 has 14 amino acids. Trimming removed 2 bases at V and 4 bases at J, with 6 bases between. In nucleotides, the CDR3 is TGTGCCAGCAGTTTAGTACAATATAATTCACCCCTCCACTTT. Its translation: CASSLVQYNSPLHF.

The chain links TRBV19 to TRBJ1-1, with a weak D call TRBD1 (6 bases). Trimming removed 4 bases from V and 1 base from J, with 13 bases in between. This CDR3 is 15 amino acids long. Germline V CDR1 and CDR2: LNHDA, SQIVND (reference sequence). The CDR3 DNA reads as TGTGCCAGTAGTAGCTCGACAGGAGCGAACACTGAAGCTTTCTTT. Residues: CASSSSTGANTEAFF.

The chain recombines TRBV6-5 with TRBJ1-3, with D possibly TRBD1 on 5 matching bases. This CDR3 spans 16 amino acids. Germline-derived CDR1 and CDR2 are MNHEY and SVGAGI. Trimming took off 2 bases at V and 3 bases at J, with 14 bases between the two ends. The CDR3 nucleotides read TGTGCCAGCAGTTACACGGACATTACTGTTGGAAACACCATATATTTT. As protein: CASSYTDITVGNTIYF.

This sequence joins TRBV3-1 (or the pseudogene TRBV3-2) and TRBJ2-1, with D tentatively TRBD1 or TRBD2 (5 bases each). The V gene's germline CDR1 is LGHDT and CDR2 YNNKEL (reference sequence). Trimming left V 2 bases short and J 6 bases short, with 11 bases between. This CDR3 is 14 amino acids long. DNA for the CDR3: TGTGCCAGCAGCCAAAGGGACGGATTCAATGAGCAGTTCTTC. Its translation: CASSQRDGFNEQFF.

The chain employs TRBV19 and TRBJ2-3; D is unclear. Germline CDR1 LNHDA, CDR2 SQIVND (reference sequence). There are 14 residues in the CDR3. With 6 bases removed from V and 1 base from J, the gap between germline ends came to 11 bases. The CDR3 here is CASRKKGGTDTQYF. The CDR3 DNA reads TGTGCCAGTAGGAAGAAGGGTGGCACAGATACGCAGTATTTT.

The chain has TRBV28 and TRBJ2-7, with D tentatively TRBD2 (5 bases). V was pared by 6 bases and J by 4 bases, with 10 bases between. This CDR3 has 12 residues. Germline assignment: CDR1 MDHEN and CDR2 SYDVKM. CDR3 coding DNA: TGTGCCAGCAGGACCCCGGGGTACGAGCAGTACTTC. This sequence encodes CASRTPGYEQYF.

The chain couples TRBV3-1 (or the pseudogene TRBV3-2) to TRBJ2-5; TRBD2 aligns across 9 bases. The CDR3 has 16 residues. Germline lookup yields CDR1 LGHDT and CDR2 YNNKEL (reference sequence). The junction had 5 bases not matched to a gene; V was cut back by 3 bases and J by 0 bases. The CDR3 bases are TGTGCCAGCAGCCAGCCTAGCGGGACTAACCAAGAGACCCAGTACTTC. Amino acid sequence: CASSQPSGTNQETQYF.

For the CDR3, the DNA is TGCGCCAGCAGCTTGAAAGTCCCGGGACTTAGGTACGAAGCCGACGAGCAGTACTTC. It yields the protein CASSLKVPGLRYEADEQYF. The rearrangement links TRBV5-1 to TRBJ2-7, with a weak D call TRBD2 (6 bases). Germline values: CDR1 SGHRS, CDR2 YFSETQ. The ends were cut back, 1 base at V and 5 bases at J, with 28 bases in the middle. The CDR3 runs 19 residues.

V is TRBV6-6 and J is TRBJ2-7, with 8 bases fitting TRBD2. The V segment lost 6 bases and the J segment 4 bases; nucleotides outside the gene matches: 11. Germline V gives CDR1 MNHNY, CDR2 SVGAGI (reference sequence). This CDR3 has 15 amino acids. Here the CDR3 reads CASSDAGTSKYEQYF. CDR3 sequence (DNA): TGTGCCAGCAGCGACGCCGGGACTAGTAAGTACGAGCAGTACTTC.

The genes are TRBV6-1 and TRBJ1-1; 9 bases are shared with TRBD1. CDR3 length: 17 amino acids. Losses at the gene ends were 0 bases for V and 0 bases for J; bases not matched to a gene: 5. Germline CDR1 is MNHNS and CDR2 is SASEGT. In DNA form, the CDR3 reads TGTGCCAGCAGTGAAGCGCGGACAGGGGTTATGAACACTGAAGCTTTCTTT. Translation gives CASSEARTGVMNTEAFF.

In its sample, this clone was seen once. The genes are TRBV13 and TRBJ2-3, with unresolved D. CDR1 and CDR2 from the germline V gene are PRHDT and FYEKMQ (reference sequence). The CDR3 totals 17 residues. The V end lost 3 bases, the J end lost 3 bases, and 19 bases lay between the germline ends. The DNA of the CDR3 is TGTGCCAGCAGCTTCCCGAGTAGTGGGGATGGGACAGATACGCAGTATTTT. This translates into CASSFPSSGDGTDTQYF.

The chain uses TRBV10-2 and TRBJ1-5, with 7 bases that match TRBD1. V lost 7 bases, J lost 6 bases, and 12 bases stayed unmatched. The V gene's germline CDR1 is WSHSY and CDR2 SAAADI. This CDR3 is 15 amino acids long. CDR3 loop: CASKNRGGVLQPQHF. The CDR3 DNA reads as TGCGCCAGCAAAAACCGAGGGGGCGTCCTTCAGCCCCAGCATTTT.

This clone was seen only once. The chain joins TRBV20-1 to TRBJ1-6; D is perhaps TRBD1 (6 bases). CDR1 is DFQATT and CDR2 is SNEGSKA in the germline V gene (reference sequence). V lost 3 bases and J lost 2, with 11 bases in between. This CDR3 contains 15 residues. The CDR3 sequence: CSASTGGAYNSPLHF. In nucleotides, the CDR3 is TGCAGTGCTAGTACCGGGGGCGCCTATAATTCACCCCTCCACTTT.